This T cell receptor beta chain was recovered during a study of T cell repertoires in cytomegalovirus infection. Study in general: It was recently identified HLA-C-restricted and well-studied HLA-B-restricted CMV epitopes that the study used. Public TCR beta signatures were indicative of both CMV infection and a matching HLA type.

A note on this clonotype: Antigen unknown.

Study conclusions and caveats: Within the response measured ex vivo, HLA-C-restricted CMV-specific TCR beta clonotypes were dominant. Cumulative frequency (of public TCR beta family members) identified carriers of CMV plus the relevant HLA.

TCRdb processed the reads anew with MiXCR; each CDR3 protein has one entry. Here the sample spans under 200,000 distinct CDR3 sequences, 20% to 25% being singletons. The origin of this receptor is a human donor in good health (CMV status not recorded). Some clones in this sample may be carry-over from other donors' samples. Sequencing used CD8+ T cells from cultured PBMCs, obtained from culture after CMV antigen stimulation.

The CDR3 sequence: CASSSPDREVGYTF. CDR3 nucleotide sequence: TGTGCCAGCAGCTCCCCCGACAGGGAAGTTGGCTACACCTTC. The gene calls are TRBV7-6 and TRBJ1-2; TRBD1 aligns across 7 bases. The CDR3 sequence is 14 residues long. The junction had 9 bases not matched to a gene; V was cut back by 4 bases and J by 7 bases. Germline loops: CDR1 SGHVS, CDR2 FNYEAQ.